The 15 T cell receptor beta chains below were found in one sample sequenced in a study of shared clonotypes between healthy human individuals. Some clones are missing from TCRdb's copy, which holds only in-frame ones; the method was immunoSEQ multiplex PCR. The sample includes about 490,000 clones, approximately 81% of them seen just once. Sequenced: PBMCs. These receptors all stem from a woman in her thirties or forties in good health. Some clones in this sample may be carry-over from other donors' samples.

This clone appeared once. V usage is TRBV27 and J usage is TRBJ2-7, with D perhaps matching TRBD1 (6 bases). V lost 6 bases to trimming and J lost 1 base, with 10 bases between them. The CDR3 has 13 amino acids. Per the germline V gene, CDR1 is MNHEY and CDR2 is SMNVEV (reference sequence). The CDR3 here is CASSSGQSYEQYF. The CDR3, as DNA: TGTGCCAGCAGCTCCGGACAGTCCTACGAGCAGTACTTC.

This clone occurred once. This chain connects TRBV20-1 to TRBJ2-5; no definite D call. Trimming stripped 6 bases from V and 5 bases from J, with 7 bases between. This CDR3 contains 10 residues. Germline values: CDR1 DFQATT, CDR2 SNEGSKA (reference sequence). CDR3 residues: CSAQIETQYF. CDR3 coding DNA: TGCAGTGCCCAAATCGAGACCCAGTACTTC.

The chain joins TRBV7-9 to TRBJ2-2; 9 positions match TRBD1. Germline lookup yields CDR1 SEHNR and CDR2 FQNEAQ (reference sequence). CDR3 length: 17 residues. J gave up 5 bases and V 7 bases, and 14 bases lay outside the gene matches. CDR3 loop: CASTPFGQGQGTGELFF. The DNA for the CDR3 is TGTGCCAGCACCCCCTTTGGGCAAGGACAGGGGACCGGGGAGCTGTTTTTT.

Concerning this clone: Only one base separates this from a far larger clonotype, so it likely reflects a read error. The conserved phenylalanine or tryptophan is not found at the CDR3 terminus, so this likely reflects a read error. The CDR3 nucleotides are TGTGCCAGCAACTGGGCGGCACTTAACTATGGCTACACCCTC. Encoded protein: CASNWAALNYGYTL. V usage is TRBV28 and J usage is TRBJ1-2; D not certain. The germline V and J ends were trimmed by 7 bases and 1 base, with 13 bases remaining between them. Germline CDR1 reads MDHEN; CDR2 reads SYDVKM. The CDR3 has 14 amino acids.

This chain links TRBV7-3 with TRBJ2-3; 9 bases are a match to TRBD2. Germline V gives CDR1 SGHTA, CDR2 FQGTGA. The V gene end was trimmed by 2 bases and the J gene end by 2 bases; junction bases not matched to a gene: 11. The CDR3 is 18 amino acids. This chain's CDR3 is CASSLGRWLAGYTDTQYF. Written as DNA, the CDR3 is TGTGCCAGCAGCTTAGGAAGGTGGCTAGCGGGATACACAGATACGCAGTATTTT.

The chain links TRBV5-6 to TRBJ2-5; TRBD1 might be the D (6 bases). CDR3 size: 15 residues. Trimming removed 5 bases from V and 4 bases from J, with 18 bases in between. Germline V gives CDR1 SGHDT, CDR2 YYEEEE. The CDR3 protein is CASSSRDQGGETQYF. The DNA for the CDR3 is TGTGCCAGCAGTTCCCGGGACCAAGGGGGAGAGACCCAGTACTTC.

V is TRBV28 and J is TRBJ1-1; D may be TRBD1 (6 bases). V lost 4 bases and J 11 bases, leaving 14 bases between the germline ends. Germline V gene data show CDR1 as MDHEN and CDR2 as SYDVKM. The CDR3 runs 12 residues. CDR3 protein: CASSSLIQGAFF. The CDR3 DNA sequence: TGTGCCAGCAGTTCGCTAATCCAGGGGGCTTTCTTT.

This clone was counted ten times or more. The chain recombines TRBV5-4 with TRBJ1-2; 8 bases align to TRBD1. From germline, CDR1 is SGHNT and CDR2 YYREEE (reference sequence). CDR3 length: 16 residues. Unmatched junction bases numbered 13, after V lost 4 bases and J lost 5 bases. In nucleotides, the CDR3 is TGTGCCAGCAGCCCCGGACAGGGTGGGGGATATTATGGCTACACCTTC. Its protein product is CASSPGQGGGYYGYTF.

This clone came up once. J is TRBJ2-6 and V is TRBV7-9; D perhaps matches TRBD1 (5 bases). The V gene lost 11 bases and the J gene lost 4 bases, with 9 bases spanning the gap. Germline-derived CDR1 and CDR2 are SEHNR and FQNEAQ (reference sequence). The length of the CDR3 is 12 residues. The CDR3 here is CAGQAGANVLTF. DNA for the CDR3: TGTGCCGGACAAGCCGGGGCCAACGTCCTGACTTTC.

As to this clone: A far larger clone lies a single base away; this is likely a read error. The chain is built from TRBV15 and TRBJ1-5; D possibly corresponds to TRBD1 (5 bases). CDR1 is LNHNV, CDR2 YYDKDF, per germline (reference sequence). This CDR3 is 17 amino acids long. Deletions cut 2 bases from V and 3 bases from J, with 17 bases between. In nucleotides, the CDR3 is TGTGCCACCAGCAGACGAAGGACATGGACCATCAATCAGCCCCAGCATTTT. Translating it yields CATSRRRTWTINQPQHF. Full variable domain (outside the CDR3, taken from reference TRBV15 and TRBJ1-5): DAMVIQNPRYQVTQFGKPVTLSCSQTLNHNVMYWYQQKSSQAPKLLFHYYDKDFNNEADTPDNFQSRRPNTSFCFLDIRSPGLGDTAMYLCATSRRRTWTINQPQHFGDGTRLSIL.

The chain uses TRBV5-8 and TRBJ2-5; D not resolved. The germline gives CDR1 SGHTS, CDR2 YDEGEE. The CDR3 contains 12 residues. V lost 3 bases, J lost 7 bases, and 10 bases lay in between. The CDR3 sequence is CASSYSRVTQYF. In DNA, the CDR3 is TGTGCCAGCAGCTACAGTCGGGTGACCCAGTACTTC.

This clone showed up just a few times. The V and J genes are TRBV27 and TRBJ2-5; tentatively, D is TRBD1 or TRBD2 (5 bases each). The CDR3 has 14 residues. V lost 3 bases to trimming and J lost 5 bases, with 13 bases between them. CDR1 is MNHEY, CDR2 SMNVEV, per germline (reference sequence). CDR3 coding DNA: TGTGCCAGCAGTTTCGTGGGAGAGGGGGAGACCCAGTACTTC. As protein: CASSFVGEGETQYF.

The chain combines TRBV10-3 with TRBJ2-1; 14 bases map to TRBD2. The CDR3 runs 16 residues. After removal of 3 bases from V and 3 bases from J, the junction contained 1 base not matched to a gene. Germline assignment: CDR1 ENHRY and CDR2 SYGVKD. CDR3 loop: CAISDGLAGGYNEQFF. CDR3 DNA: TGTGCCATCAGTGATGGACTAGCGGGAGGCTACAATGAGCAGTTCTTC.

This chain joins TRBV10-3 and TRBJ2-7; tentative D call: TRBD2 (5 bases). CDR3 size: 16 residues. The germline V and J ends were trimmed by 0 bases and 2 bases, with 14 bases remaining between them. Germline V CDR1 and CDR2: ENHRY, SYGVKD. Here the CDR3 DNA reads TGTGCCATCAGTGAGTCGGGGAAACGGACTCCCTACGAGCAGTACTTC. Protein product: CAISESGKRTPYEQYF.

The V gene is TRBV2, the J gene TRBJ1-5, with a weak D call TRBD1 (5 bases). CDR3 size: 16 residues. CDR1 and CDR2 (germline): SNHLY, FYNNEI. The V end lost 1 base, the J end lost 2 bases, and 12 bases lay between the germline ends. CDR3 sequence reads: CASSEVDGGGNQPQHF. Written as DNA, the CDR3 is TGTGCCAGCAGTGAAGTAGACGGGGGTGGCAATCAGCCCCAGCATTTT.